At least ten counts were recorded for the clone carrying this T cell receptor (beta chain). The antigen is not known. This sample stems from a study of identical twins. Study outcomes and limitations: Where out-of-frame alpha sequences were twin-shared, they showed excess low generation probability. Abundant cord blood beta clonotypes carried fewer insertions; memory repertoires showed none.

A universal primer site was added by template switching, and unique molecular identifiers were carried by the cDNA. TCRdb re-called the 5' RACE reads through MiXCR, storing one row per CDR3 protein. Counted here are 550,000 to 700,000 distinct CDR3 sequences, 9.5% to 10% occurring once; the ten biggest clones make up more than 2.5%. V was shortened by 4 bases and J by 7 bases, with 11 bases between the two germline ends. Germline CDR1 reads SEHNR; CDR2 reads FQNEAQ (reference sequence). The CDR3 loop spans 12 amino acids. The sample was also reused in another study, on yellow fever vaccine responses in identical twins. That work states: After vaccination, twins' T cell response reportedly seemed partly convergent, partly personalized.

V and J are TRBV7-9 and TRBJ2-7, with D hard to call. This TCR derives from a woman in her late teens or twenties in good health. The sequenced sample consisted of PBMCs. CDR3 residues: CASSYLPTEQYF. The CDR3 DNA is TGTGCCAGCAGCTATCTCCCGACAGAGCAGTACTTC.